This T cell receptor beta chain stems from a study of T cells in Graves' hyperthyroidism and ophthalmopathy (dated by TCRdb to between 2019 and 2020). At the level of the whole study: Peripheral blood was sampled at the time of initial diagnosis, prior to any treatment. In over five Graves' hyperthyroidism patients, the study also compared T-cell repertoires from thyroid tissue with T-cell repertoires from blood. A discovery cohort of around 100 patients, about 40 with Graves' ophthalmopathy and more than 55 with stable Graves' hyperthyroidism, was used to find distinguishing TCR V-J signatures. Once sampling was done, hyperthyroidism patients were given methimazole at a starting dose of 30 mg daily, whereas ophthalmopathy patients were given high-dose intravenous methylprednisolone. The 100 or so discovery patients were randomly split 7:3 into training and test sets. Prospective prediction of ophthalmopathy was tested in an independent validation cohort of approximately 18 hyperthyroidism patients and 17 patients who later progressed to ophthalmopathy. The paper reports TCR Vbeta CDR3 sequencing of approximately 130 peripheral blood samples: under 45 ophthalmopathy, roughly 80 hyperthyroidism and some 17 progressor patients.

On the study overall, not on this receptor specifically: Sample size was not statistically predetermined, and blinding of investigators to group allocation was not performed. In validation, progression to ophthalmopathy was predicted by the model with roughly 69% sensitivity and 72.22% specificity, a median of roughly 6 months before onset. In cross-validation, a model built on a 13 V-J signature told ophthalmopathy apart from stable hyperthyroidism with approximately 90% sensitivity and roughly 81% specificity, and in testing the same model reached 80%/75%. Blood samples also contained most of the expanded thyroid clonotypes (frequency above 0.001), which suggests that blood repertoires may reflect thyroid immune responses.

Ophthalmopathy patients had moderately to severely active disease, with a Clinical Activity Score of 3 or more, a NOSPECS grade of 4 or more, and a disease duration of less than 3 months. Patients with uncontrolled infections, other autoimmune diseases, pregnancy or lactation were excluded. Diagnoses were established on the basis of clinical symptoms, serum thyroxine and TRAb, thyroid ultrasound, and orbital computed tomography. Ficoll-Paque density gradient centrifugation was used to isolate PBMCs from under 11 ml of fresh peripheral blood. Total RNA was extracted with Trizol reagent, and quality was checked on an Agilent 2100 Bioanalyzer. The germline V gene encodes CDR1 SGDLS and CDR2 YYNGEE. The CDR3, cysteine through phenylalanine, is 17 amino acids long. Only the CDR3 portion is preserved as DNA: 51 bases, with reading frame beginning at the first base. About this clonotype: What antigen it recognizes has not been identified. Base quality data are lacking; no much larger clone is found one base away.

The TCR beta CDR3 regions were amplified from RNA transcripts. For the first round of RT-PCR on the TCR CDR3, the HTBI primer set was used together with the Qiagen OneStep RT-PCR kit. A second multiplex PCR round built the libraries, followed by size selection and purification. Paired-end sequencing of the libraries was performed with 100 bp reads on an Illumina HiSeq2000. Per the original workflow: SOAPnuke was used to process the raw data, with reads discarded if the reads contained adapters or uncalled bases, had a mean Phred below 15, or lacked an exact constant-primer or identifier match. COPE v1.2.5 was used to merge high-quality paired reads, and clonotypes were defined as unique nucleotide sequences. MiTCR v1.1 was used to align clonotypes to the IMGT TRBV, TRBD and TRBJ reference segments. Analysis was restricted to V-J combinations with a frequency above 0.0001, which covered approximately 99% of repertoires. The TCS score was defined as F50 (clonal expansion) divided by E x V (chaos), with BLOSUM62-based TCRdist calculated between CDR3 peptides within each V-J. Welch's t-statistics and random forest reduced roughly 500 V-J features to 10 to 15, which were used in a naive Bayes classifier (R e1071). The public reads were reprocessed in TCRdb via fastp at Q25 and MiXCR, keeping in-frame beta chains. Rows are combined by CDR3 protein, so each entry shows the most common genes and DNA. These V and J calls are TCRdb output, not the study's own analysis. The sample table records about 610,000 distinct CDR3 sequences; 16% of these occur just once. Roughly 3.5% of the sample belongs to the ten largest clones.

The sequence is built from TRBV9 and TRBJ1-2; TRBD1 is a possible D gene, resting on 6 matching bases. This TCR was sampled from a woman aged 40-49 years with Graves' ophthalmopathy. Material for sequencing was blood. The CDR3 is CVTLGRHREHTNYGYTF. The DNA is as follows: TGTGTCACCCTGGGACGCCACAGGGAACACACTAACTATGGCTACACCTTC.